The 27 T cell receptor beta chains reported below all come from one sample, sequenced in a study of blood T cell repertoires in COVID-19. Produced via immunoSEQ multiplex PCR; TCRdb's table is partial and in-frame only. The data contain more than 95,000 clones, 81% of them seen just once; the ten biggest clones take up 7.5% to 10%. Material for sequencing was peripheral blood. Receptors originate from a woman in her seventies with acute or convalescent COVID-19.

The chain employs TRBV13 and TRBJ2-1; weak D call: TRBD2 (7 bases). Germline CDR1 and CDR2: PRHDT and FYEKMQ (reference sequence). This CDR3 comprises 12 residues. Deletions cut 5 bases from V and 12 bases from J, with 14 bases between. CDR3 bases: TGTGCCAGCAGCCCCGGAGGGGGGGGGCAGTTCTTC. Protein product: CASSPGGGGQFF.

The chain recombines TRBV6-5 with TRBJ2-1, with a tentative D call TRBD2 (6 bases). Germline loops: CDR1 MNHEY, CDR2 SVGAGI. CDR3 length: 15 amino acids. V lost 6 bases, J lost 6 bases, and 18 bases lay in between. The CDR3 loop is CASRRDYSEGNEQFF. Written as DNA, the CDR3 is TGTGCCAGCAGGCGCGACTACTCGGAGGGCAATGAGCAGTTCTTC.

On this clone: This sample includes further DNA sequences coding for the same CDR3. This rearrangement joins TRBV29-1 to TRBJ2-7; TRBD1 might be the D (6 bases). The CDR3 spans 11 residues. The V end was cut by 6 bases, the J end by 1 base, with 7 bases between. The germline gives CDR1 SQVTM, CDR2 ANQGSEA. The CDR3 loop reads CSVQGSYEQYF. The CDR3 coding sequence is TGCAGCGTACAGGGTTCCTACGAGCAGTACTTC.

CDR3 nucleotide sequence: TGTGCCAGCAGCGTAGACAACTCTGGAAACACCATATATTTT. The encoded protein is CASSVDNSGNTIYF. The chain carries TRBV9 and TRBJ1-3; no clear D gene. Germline V gene lookup returns CDR1 SGDLS and CDR2 YYNGEE. The V and J ends lost 0 bases and 0 bases respectively, with 4 bases between them. The CDR3 consists of 14 residues.

The rearrangement links TRBV4-3 to TRBJ2-7, with 7 bases identical to TRBD1. There are 17 residues in the CDR3. The germline gives CDR1 LGHNA, CDR2 YSLEER. The V and J ends lost 1 base and 2 bases, in that order; junction bases with no gene match: 11. CDR3 DNA sequence: TGCGCCAGCAGCCAAGTCGCCCCGGGACAGATAGCCTACGAGCAGTACTTC. This gives the protein CASSQVAPGQIAYEQYF.

The CDR3 nucleotides read TGTGCCAGCAGCACGACAGGGATGGGAAACACCATATATTTT. As protein: CASSTTGMGNTIYF. The gene calls are TRBV9 and TRBJ1-3; 7 bases are a match to TRBD1. CDR1 SGDLS and CDR2 YYNGEE come from the germline V gene. The CDR3 is made up of 14 amino acids. The V and J ends lost 4 bases and 4 bases, in that order; junction bases with no gene match: 5.

This clone turned up a few times. V and J are TRBV6-2 or TRBV6-3 and TRBJ2-3; 15 positions agree with TRBD2. Germline lookup yields CDR1 MNHEY and CDR2 SVGEGT. The CDR3 spans 18 residues. V shed 3 bases, J shed 8 bases, and the junction held 12 bases outside the gene matches. The CDR3 loop reads CASSYNRPGLAGGATQYF. The CDR3 DNA sequence: TGTGCCAGCAGTTATAACAGGCCGGGACTAGCGGGAGGTGCTACGCAGTATTTT.

The chain carries TRBV9 and TRBJ2-2; no clear D. Per germline, CDR1 SGDLS and CDR2 YYNGEE. V was trimmed by 0 bases and J by 3 bases, leaving 6 bases between them. The CDR3 extends over 14 amino acids. CDR3 bases: TGTGCCAGCAGCGTAGTCCTTGACACCGGGGAGCTGTTTTTT. Translation: CASSVVLDTGELFF. Full variable domain (remainder filled in from reference TRBV9 and TRBJ2-2): DSGVTQTPKHLITATGQRVTLRCSPRSGDLSVYWYQQSLDQGLQFLIQYYNGEERAKGNILERFSAQQFPDLHSELNLSSLELGDSALYFCASSVVLDTGELFFGEGSRLTVL.

V gene TRBV5-1 combines with J gene TRBJ2-5; 7 bases agree with TRBD1. Trimming at V came to 0 bases and at J to 1 base, leaving 3 bases not matched to a gene. Germline V gene lookup returns CDR1 SGHRS and CDR2 YFSETQ. The CDR3 covers 15 residues. CDR3 protein: CASSLEGQTQETQYF. The CDR3 DNA follows: TGCGCCAGCAGCTTGGAGGGACAGACCCAAGAGACCCAGTACTTC.

V is TRBV3-1 (or the pseudogene TRBV3-2) and J is TRBJ1-1, with D possibly TRBD1 on 6 matching bases. This CDR3 contains 15 residues. V gave up 1 base and J gave up 1 base, with 10 bases separating them. Germline V lookup: CDR1 LGHDT, CDR2 YNNKEL (reference sequence). The CDR3 bases are TGTGCCAGCAGCCAAGTCCCACAGGGGAACACTGAAGCTTTCTTT. This translates into CASSQVPQGNTEAFF.

The V gene is TRBV6-5, the J gene TRBJ1-2; possible D gene TRBD1, 6 bases. V was trimmed by 4 bases and J by 0 bases, leaving 12 bases between them. Germline V gene sequence: CDR1 MNHEY, CDR2 SVGAGI. The CDR3 consists of 15 residues. The CDR3 reads CASSSWGGSNYGYTF. CDR3 nucleotides: TGTGCCAGCAGTTCTTGGGGGGGCTCTAACTATGGCTACACCTTC.

The sample holds a few counts of this clone. This sequence joins TRBV24-1 and TRBJ1-2; D not certain. Germline CDR1 KGHDR, CDR2 SFDVKD. The V end was cut by 3 bases, the J end by 5 bases, with 3 bases between. CDR3 length equals 11 residues. DNA for the CDR3: TGTGCCACCAGTGATCCTTATGGCTACACCTTC. It specifies CATSDPYGYTF.

The chain combines TRBV15 with TRBJ2-3; no clear D gene. The V gene's germline CDR1 is LNHNV and CDR2 YYDKDF (reference sequence). V was clipped by 0 bases and J by 6 bases, with 10 bases between them. The CDR3 spans 14 residues. The CDR3: CATSRELTRDTQYF. CDR3 in DNA: TGTGCCACCAGCAGAGAACTGACCAGGGATACGCAGTATTTT. The whole variable domain, filled in from reference TRBV15 and TRBJ2-3, reads DAMVIQNPRYQVTQFGKPVTLSCSQTLNHNVMYWYQQKSSQAPKLLFHYYDKDFNNEADTPDNFQSRRPNTSFCFLDIRSPGLGDTAMYLCATSRELTRDTQYFGPGTRLTVL.

The chain uses TRBV6-6 and TRBJ2-2; 10 nucleotides align to TRBD1. CDR1 and CDR2 from the germline V gene are MNHNY and SVGAGI (reference sequence). The length of the CDR3 is 16 residues. Trimming removed 8 bases from V and 4 bases from J; junction bases left unmatched: 10. The chain's CDR3 is CASQRRDRGSTGELFF. Written as DNA, the CDR3 is TGTGCCAGCCAGAGACGGGACAGGGGATCCACCGGGGAGCTGTTTTTT.

J is TRBJ1-1 and V is TRBV4-3; no firm D call. The germline V gene has CDR1 LGHNA and CDR2 YSLEER. V lost 4 bases to trimming and J lost 3 bases, with 12 bases between them. The CDR3 consists of 14 residues. Written as DNA, the CDR3 is TGCGCCAGCAGCCCATATGTAGCTGACACTGAAGCTTTCTTT. Translation gives CASSPYVADTEAFF.

The rearrangement uses TRBV28 and TRBJ1-2; TRBD1 is a possible D gene (5 bases). V lost 4 bases and J lost 6, with 21 bases in between. The length of the CDR3 is 16 residues. Germline assignment: CDR1 MDHEN and CDR2 SYDVKM. CDR3 in DNA: TGTGCCAGCAGTTCCCTCTTACACGGGCGGGGGGATGGCTACACCTTC. It specifies CASSSLLHGRGDGYTF.

In regard to this clone: The junction departs from the called germline gene at one end, perhaps through a read error. V and J are TRBV10-3 and TRBJ2-2; 7 positions match TRBD1. CDR1 is ENHRY and CDR2 is SYGVKD in the germline V gene. CDR3 length: 17 amino acids. The CDR3 region has the DNA TGTGCCATCAGTGAGTCGAGGGGACAGTCGAATACCGGGGAGCTGTTTTTT. As protein: CAISESRGQSNTGELFF.

CDR3 protein: CASSENRRAGRGYTF. In DNA form, the CDR3 reads TGTGCCAGCAGTGAAAATAGGCGGGCAGGCAGGGGCTACACCTTC. This chain connects TRBV6-1 to TRBJ1-2; D remains ambiguous. The CDR3 loop spans 15 amino acids. Germline V gives CDR1 MNHNS, CDR2 SASEGT. Trimming pared 2 bases from V and 8 bases from J, leaving 18 bases between.

This clone was counted once. The chain has TRBV29-1 and TRBJ2-3, with 10 bases aligning to TRBD1. V lost 1 base, J lost 9 bases, and 1 base stayed unmatched. Germline CDR1 SQVTM, CDR2 ANQGSEA. The CDR3 runs to 12 residues. In DNA form, the CDR3 reads TGCAGCGTTGAAGTGGGACAGGGGACGCAGTATTTT. This translates into CSVEVGQGTQYF.

Only one count was recorded for this clone. The gene calls are TRBV11-2 and TRBJ2-1, with 10 positions matching TRBD2. This CDR3 spans 14 amino acids. Germline trimming cut 6 bases from V and 6 bases from J; bases unmatched to any gene: 5. The germline V gene encodes CDR1 SGHAT and CDR2 FQNNGV. The chain's CDR3 is CASSTSGAINEQFF. In DNA, the CDR3 is TGTGCCAGCAGTACTAGCGGGGCGATCAATGAGCAGTTCTTC.

The genes are TRBV4-1 and TRBJ2-1, with D possibly being TRBD2 (7 bases). From germline, CDR1 is MGHRA and CDR2 YSYEKL. Trimming shortened V by 4 bases and J by 7 bases, and 20 bases separated the two germline ends. The CDR3 length is 16 residues. The CDR3 DNA is TGCGCCAGCAGCCCCAGATGGGGGGGCGAGGAGAATGAGCAGTTCTTC. This translates into CASSPRWGGEENEQFF.

This chain uses TRBV19 with TRBJ2-6; 7 bases line up with TRBD2. CDR1 LNHDA and CDR2 SQIVND come from the germline V gene (reference sequence). The V segment lost 1 base and the J segment 1 base; nucleotides outside the gene matches: 1. The CDR3 is made up of 16 amino acids. Here the CDR3 DNA reads TGTGCCAGTAGTATAGGGGGGGGATCTGGGGCCAACGTCCTGACTTTC. Translation gives CASSIGGGSGANVLTF.

A few counts support this clone. The rearrangement links TRBV12-3 or TRBV12-4 to TRBJ2-1; D gene unclear. CDR3 size: 12 residues. The germline V and J ends were trimmed by 5 bases and 13 bases, with 15 bases remaining between them. CDR3 DNA: TGTGCCAGCAGTCCTTCCGGGTACCTACAGTTCTTC. Amino acids: CASSPSGYLQFF.

The chain recombines TRBV4-1 with TRBJ2-3; TRBD2 aligns across 11 bases. Trimming cost V 0 bases and J 3 bases; bases outside gene matches: 2. Germline assignment: CDR1 MGHRA and CDR2 YSYEKL. The CDR3 sequence is 16 residues long. The CDR3 loop reads CASSQDLAGGTDTQYF. The CDR3 DNA sequence: TGCGCCAGCAGCCAAGATTTAGCGGGGGGGACAGATACGCAGTATTTT.

This clone was counted a single time. The V and J genes are TRBV29-1 and TRBJ2-5, with D possibly TRBD2 on 5 matching bases. Trimming took 0 bases from V and 6 from J, leaving 14 bases between them. The CDR3 loop spans 14 amino acids. Germline CDR1 reads SQVTM; CDR2 reads ANQGSEA. The CDR3 sequence is CSVEDISVLKTQYF. The CDR3 DNA reads TGCAGCGTTGAAGATATTAGCGTTTTAAAGACCCAGTACTTC.

The genes are TRBV6-5 and TRBJ2-1; 9 nucleotides agree with TRBD1. This CDR3 has 15 amino acids. After removal of 6 bases from V and 3 bases from J, the junction contained 6 bases not matched to a gene. Germline V CDR1 and CDR2: MNHEY, SVGAGI. CDR3 loop: CASSLRQGDYNEQFF. For the CDR3, the DNA is TGTGCCAGCAGCCTCCGACAGGGGGACTACAATGAGCAGTTCTTC.

The chain uses TRBV19 and TRBJ2-7, with D tentatively TRBD1 (6 bases). The CDR3 contains 15 residues. CDR1 LNHDA and CDR2 SQIVND come from the germline V gene (reference sequence). V shed 4 bases and J shed 0 bases, with 13 bases lying between them. CDR3 sequence reads: CASSTQTGSSYEQYF. The CDR3 DNA is TGTGCCAGTAGTACTCAAACAGGGAGCTCCTACGAGCAGTACTTC.